What follows is one TCR beta chain and its context. No cognate antigen has been identified for it. A read error may explain this, as a much larger clone is one base away. The CDR3 carries no conserved terminal phenylalanine or tryptophan, so it likely arises from a read error. The data were obtained in a study of kidney transplant recipient with SARS-CoV-2 infection (TCRdb year 2021). The sequencer listed for this sample is Illumina MiSeq. The peripheral T cell repertoire was profiled for human TCRbeta genes. The paper's data handling went like this. To account for variability over time, differences in clonotype abundance were tested using beta-binomial modelling. Clonotypes that had expanded were screened against the ImmuneCODE reference database of SARS-CoV-2-associated TCRs and mapped onto regions of the viral genome. Further repertoire analyses covered TRBV gene usage, CDR3 length, CDR3 amino acid overlap between time points, clonotype abundance distributions and Jaccard similarity. TCRdb reworked the public reads: Q25 trimming with fastp, MiXCR clone assembly, productive beta chains retained. Entries are consolidated by CDR3 protein sequence, retaining the most common genes and DNA. The V and J calls and clone size are TCRdb's, not the authors'. This sample is represented by 250,000 or so distinct CDR3 sequences; 25% to 30% of them were singletons. The top ten constitute about 7% of the sample.

In light of the paper, this sample's time point label describes: pre-pandemic baseline sample and day 111 after first positive SARS-CoV-2 test. V is cut by 7 bases and J by 2 bases, and the space between the germline ends is 15 bases. Ends included, the CDR3 has 14 residues. The read is trimmed to its CDR3 DNA, 42 bases read in frame from base 1. The CDR1 and CDR2 encoded by the germline V gene are MNHEY and SVGAGI. The source material was a blood sample, sampled at baseline and on day 111 from a kidney transplant recipient. The TCR originated in a male patient between 25 and 39 years old who had COVID-19 and was a kidney transplant recipient. Some T cells may originate with the graft donor following a transplant. The chain joins TRBV6-5 to TRBJ2-7; the D segment is perhaps TRBD1 or TRBD2, each sharing 5 matched bases. The encoded CDR3 is CASKAGMGAYEQYL. The nucleotides read TGTGCCAGCAAGGCAGGGATGGGAGCCTACGAGCAGTACCTC.